These T cell receptor beta chains were read from a single sample in a study of blood T cell repertoires in COVID-19. Some clones are missing from TCRdb's copy, which holds only in-frame ones; the method was immunoSEQ multiplex PCR. The data show 65,000 to 85,000 clones, about four fifths seen once. Sequenced sample: peripheral blood. These receptors were taken from a woman aged 80 or over with active or convalescent COVID-19. CDR3s include the opening cysteine and the closing phenylalanine or tryptophan. A D gene is named only where the DNA matches it firmly. Size is stated for part of the rows, as once, few or many counts, or as a class when the clone is expanded.

cdr3_aa	cdr3_nt	d_call	v_call	clone_size	j_call
CASSSAGKRGSSETQYF	TGTGCCAGCAGCAGCGCGGGAAAGCGGGGGTCGAGTGAGACCCAGTACTTC	TRBD2	TRBV5-4	few	TRBJ2-5
CASSSRTGRANYGYTF	TGTGCCAGCAGCTCGCGAACAGGACGAGCTAACTATGGCTACACCTTC	-	TRBV7-2	-	TRBJ1-2
CATGPGTGAYEQYF	TGTGCCACAGGACCCGGGACAGGGGCCTACGAGCAGTACTTC	TRBD1	TRBV27	-	TRBJ2-7
CASRSLGGVTNEKLFF	TGTGCCAGCAGATCACTCGGGGGGGTCACTAATGAAAAACTGTTTTTT	-	TRBV27	-	TRBJ1-4
CASSGGGAGLNTGELFF	TGTGCCAGCAGCGGAGGAGGGGCGGGATTGAACACCGGGGAGCTGTTTTTT	-	TRBV9	-	TRBJ2-2
CASSLEGGRLAGLEQYF	TGTGCCAGCAGCTTAGAGGGCGGGAGACTAGCGGGGCTTGAGCAGTACTTC	TRBD2	TRBV7-2	-	TRBJ2-7
CASSPWETNYGYTF	TGTGCCAGCTCACCATGGGAGACTAACTATGGCTACACCTTC	-	TRBV18	-	TRBJ1-2
CASSRGVRTGAYQPQHF	TGTGCCAGCAGCCGTGGGGTCAGGACAGGGGCTTATCAGCCCCAGCATTTT	TRBD1	TRBV7-8	-	TRBJ1-5
CASTPGAGYYEQYF	TGTGCCAGCACTCCTGGGGCGGGGTATTACGAGCAGTACTTC	-	TRBV5-4	-	TRBJ2-7
CSVAKDGRVNTEAFF	TGCAGCGTCGCGAAGGACGGGAGGGTGAACACTGAAGCTTTCTTT	-	TRBV29-1	-	TRBJ1-1
CSASKGLAFF	TGCAGTGCTAGCAAGGGGTTAGCTTTCTTT	-	TRBV20-1	-	TRBJ1-1
CASSLGTRSMNTEAFF	TGCGCCAGCAGCTTGGGGACAAGATCGATGAACACTGAAGCTTTCTTT	-	TRBV5-1	-	TRBJ1-1
CASSPGGLDPEQYF	TGTGCCAGCAGCCCCGGGGGACTAGATCCCGAGCAGTACTTC	TRBD2	TRBV6-6	-	TRBJ2-7
CAWSGQGSEGNQPQHF	TGTGCCTGGAGTGGGCAGGGGTCGGAGGGCAATCAGCCCCAGCATTTT	-	TRBV30	-	TRBJ1-5
CASSPGQGTDTQYF	TGCGCCAGCAGCCCGGGACAGGGCACAGATACGCAGTATTTT	TRBD1	TRBV4-1	-	TRBJ2-3
CASRPGQGQDTQYF	TGTGCCAGCAGACCAGGACAGGGTCAAGATACGCAGTATTTT	TRBD1	TRBV6-5	-	TRBJ2-3
CASSSTGTSNNEQFF	TGTGCCAGCAGTTCTACCGGGACTAGTAACAATGAGCAGTTCTTC	TRBD2	TRBV7-9	-	TRBJ2-1
CASSLQKYNEQFF	TGTGCCAGCAGCTTACAGAAATACAATGAGCAGTTCTTC	-	TRBV7-8	-	TRBJ2-1
CASSGIPSAGGETQYF	TGTGCCAGCAGTGGAATCCCCTCGGCGGGGGGAGAGACCCAGTACTTC	TRBD2	TRBV6-2/TRBV6-3	-	TRBJ2-5
CASSLGRSGKNIQYF	TGTGCCAGCAGCTTAGGGCGGTCGGGCAAAAACATTCAGTACTTC	-	TRBV11-2	-	TRBJ2-4
CASSPMGGRETQYF	TGTGCCAGCAGCCCCATGGGGGGGCGAGAGACCCAGTACTTC	-	TRBV6-5	-	TRBJ2-5
CASSTKGQVVEQFF	TGCGCCAGCAGCACAAAAGGACAGGTAGTTGAGCAGTTCTTC	TRBD1	TRBV5-1	-	TRBJ2-1
CARGDSPDTQYF	TGTGCCAGAGGCGACAGCCCAGATACGCAGTATTTT	-	TRBV2	-	TRBJ2-3
CASSSTGRTEAFF	TGTGCCAGCTCCTCGACAGGGAGGACTGAAGCTTTCTTT	TRBD1	TRBV18	-	TRBJ1-1
CASSYSGGRGNQPQHF	TGTGCCAGCAGTTACTCCGGGGGAAGGGGCAATCAGCCCCAGCATTTT	-	TRBV6-2/TRBV6-3	-	TRBJ1-5
CASSYWRGTEAFF	TGTGCCAGCAGTTACTGGAGGGGCACTGAAGCTTTCTTT	-	TRBV6-6	-	TRBJ1-1
CASSKSGTGGTPSSYEQYF	TGTGCCAGCAGCAAAAGCGGGACAGGGGGCACCCCGAGCTCCTACGAGCAGTACTTC	TRBD1	TRBV7-4	-	TRBJ2-7
CASRSGGSNYGYTF	TGTGCCAGTCGGTCGGGGGGATCTAACTATGGCTACACCTTC	-	TRBV19	-	TRBJ1-2
CASSLSGRGYNEQFF	TGTGCCAGCAGTCTCAGTGGACGGGGGTACAATGAGCAGTTCTTC	-	TRBV7-8	once	TRBJ2-1
CASGGTGGNYGYTF	TGTGCCAGCGGGGGGACAGGGGGTAACTATGGCTACACCTTC	TRBD1	TRBV7-2	-	TRBJ1-2
CATSDLAGGILNYGYTF	TGTGCCACCAGTGACCTCGCAGGGGGGATCCTTAACTATGGCTACACCTTC	TRBD1	TRBV24-1	-	TRBJ1-2
CASSRRGTEINYGYTF	TGTGCCAGCAGCCGTAGGGGGACGGAAATTAACTATGGCTACACCTTC	-	TRBV14	few	TRBJ1-2
CASRPWTGGTEAFF	TGTGCCAGCAGACCTTGGACAGGGGGCACTGAAGCTTTCTTT	TRBD1	TRBV27	-	TRBJ1-1
CASSLVRGSSLIGYGYTF	TGTGCCAGCAGCTTAGTCAGAGGGTCCTCCCTTATAGGCTATGGCTACACCTTC	-	TRBV7-2	-	TRBJ1-2